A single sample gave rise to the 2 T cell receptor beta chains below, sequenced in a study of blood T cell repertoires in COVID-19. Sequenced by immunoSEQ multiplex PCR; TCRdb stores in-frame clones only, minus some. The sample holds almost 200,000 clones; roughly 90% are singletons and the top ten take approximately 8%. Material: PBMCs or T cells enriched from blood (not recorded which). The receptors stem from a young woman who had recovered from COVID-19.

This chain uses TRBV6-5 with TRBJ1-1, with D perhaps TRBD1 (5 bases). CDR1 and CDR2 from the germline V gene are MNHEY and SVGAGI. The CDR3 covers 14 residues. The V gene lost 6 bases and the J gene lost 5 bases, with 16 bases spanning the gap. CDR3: CASSLSQGATEAFF. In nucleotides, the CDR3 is TGTGCCAGCAGCTTATCCCAGGGTGCAACTGAAGCTTTCTTT.

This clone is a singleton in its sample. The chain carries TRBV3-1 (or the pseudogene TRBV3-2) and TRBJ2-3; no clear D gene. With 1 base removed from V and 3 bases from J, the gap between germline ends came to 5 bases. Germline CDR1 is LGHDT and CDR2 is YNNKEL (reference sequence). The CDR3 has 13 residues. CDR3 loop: CASSQGQTDTQYF. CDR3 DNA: TGTGCCAGCAGCCAAGGGCAGACAGATACGCAGTATTTT.